Listed here are 2 T cell receptor beta chains from one sample, sequenced in a study of T-cell memory formation after mild COVID-19. From the 5' RACE reads, TCRdb called clonotypes with MiXCR, one entry per CDR3 protein. Altogether around 440,000 distinct CDR3 sequences are present, roughly 20% being singletons, with the ten largest covering approximately 13%. The sample consisted of PBMCs or a T cell subset sorted from them (not recorded which). These receptors were taken from an adult woman who had mild COVID-19 (a few samples of this study predate the infection). Cell type and time point are not known.

The chain combines TRBV7-9 with TRBJ1-4, with TRBD1 matching over 7 bases. CDR1 is SEHNR, CDR2 FQNEAQ, per germline (reference sequence). The V gene end was trimmed by 3 bases and the J gene end by 6 bases; junction bases not matched to a gene: 4. This CDR3 contains 14 residues. The CDR3 loop is CASSFTGTDEKLFF. The CDR3 DNA reads as TGTGCCAGCAGCTTCACCGGGACAGATGAAAAACTGTTTTTT.

The chain couples TRBV4-3 to TRBJ2-1; 11 nucleotides line up with TRBD2. With V trimmed by 3 bases and J by 8 bases, 18 bases remained unmatched. The CDR3 runs 19 residues. CDR1 and CDR2 (germline): LGHNA, YSLEER. This chain's CDR3 is CASSQDLAGGPLIGDEQFF. CDR3 DNA: TGCGCCAGCAGCCAGGACCTAGCGGGAGGACCTCTTATTGGCGATGAGCAGTTCTTC.